This TCR beta chain was captured in a study of shared clonotypes between healthy human individuals. The length of the CDR3 is 15 residues. The V segment lost 0 bases and the J segment 4 bases; nucleotides outside the gene matches: 4. Germline lookup yields CDR1 LNHNV and CDR2 YYDKDF (reference sequence). Original handling: Junction-only sequences produced by ImmunoSEQ had no quality scores, so filtering differed. TCRdb's copy holds only in-frame clones and misses some; the assay was immunoSEQ multiplex PCR. The V and J calls and clone size were taken over from that table, and D and trimming were inferred from the DNA. The data show about 2,500,000 clones, more than 90% seen once.

Sequenced material: naive CD4+ T cells sorted from blood. Subset described: CD45RA+ positively selected. The rearrangement links TRBV15 to TRBJ2-5; the match to TRBD1 covers 8 bases. This receptor was identified in a man aged 18 to 35 in good health. The CDR3 sequence: CATSRDSGGGETQYF. CDR3 in DNA: TGTGCCACCAGCAGAGATTCAGGGGGCGGAGAGACCCAGTACTTC.